These 19 T cell receptor beta chains originate from one sample sequenced in a study of T cell repertoires in cytomegalovirus infection. One entry per CDR3 protein results from TCRdb running MiXCR on the reads. The table shows under 800,000 distinct CDR3 sequences, with more than 20% occurring only once. Sequences were obtained from CD8+ T cells from PBMCs. The origin of the receptors is a human donor in good health (CMV status not recorded). Some clones in this sample may be carry-over from other donors' samples.

CDR3 protein: CASSYKGPYEQYV. CDR3 DNA: TGTGCCAGCAGTTACAAGGGCCCCTACGAGCAGTACGTC. The chain has TRBV6-2 or TRBV6-3 and TRBJ2-7; D gene unclear. This CDR3 has 13 amino acids. Trimming removed 2 bases at V and 2 bases at J, with 7 bases between. The germline V gene encodes CDR1 MNHEY and CDR2 SVGEGT.

This clonotype occurred a few times. The rearrangement joins TRBV5-1 to TRBJ2-5; 8 nucleotides align to TRBD2. Germline lookup yields CDR1 SGHRS and CDR2 YFSETQ. The V segment lost 2 bases and the J segment 0 bases; nucleotides outside the gene matches: 12. This CDR3 comprises 18 residues. The CDR3 sequence: CASSFESGGAQYQETQYF. The CDR3, as DNA: TGCGCCAGCAGCTTCGAAAGCGGGGGAGCACAGTACCAAGAGACCCAGTACTTC. The variable domain in full, completed from reference TRBV5-1 and TRBJ2-5, reads KAGVTQTPRYLIKTRGQQVTLSCSPISGHRSVSWYQQTPGQGLQFLFEYFSETQRNKGNFPGRFSGRQFSNSRSEMNVSTLELGDSALYLCASSFESGGAQYQETQYFGPGTRLLVL.

This chain connects TRBV28 to TRBJ2-7; tentatively, D is TRBD2 (6 bases). This CDR3 region has 14 residues. V lost 4 bases and J lost 0, with 10 bases in between. Germline CDR1 and CDR2: MDHEN and SYDVKM. The CDR3 sequence: CASSSRGFSYEQYV. The CDR3 DNA reads as TGTGCCAGCAGTTCACGGGGGTTCTCCTACGAGCAGTACGTC.

This clonotype was counted only a few times. The rearrangement uses TRBV5-5 and TRBJ1-2; D possibly corresponds to TRBD1 (6 bases). V dropped 0 bases and J dropped 4 bases, with 10 bases sitting between them. The CDR3 is 14 amino acids. CDR1 is SGHKS, CDR2 YYEKEE, per germline (reference sequence). The CDR3 nucleotides read TGTGCCAGCAGCTTGGGGGACACCCCCTATGGCTACACCTTC. Translation: CASSLGDTPYGYTF.

This clonotype was found a few times. V usage is TRBV7-9 and J usage is TRBJ2-1; TRBD2 matches at 9 bases. The CDR3 has 16 amino acids. CDR1 and CDR2 (germline): SEHNR, FQNEAQ (reference sequence). V gave up 7 bases and J gave up 9 bases; unmatched junction bases: 16. CDR3 nucleotides: TGTGCCAGCACCCCCGAGGGATCGTCTAGCGGGATTGAGCAGTTCTTC. Its translation is CASTPEGSSSGIEQFF.

Ten or more counts support this clonotype. The chain joins TRBV7-9 to TRBJ2-5; a weak D match, TRBD1 (5 bases). The CDR3 runs to 14 residues. CDR1 and CDR2 (germline): SEHNR, FQNEAQ (reference sequence). V lost 3 bases, J lost 1 base, and 9 bases lay in between. CDR3 amino acids: CASSFPDSQETQYF. CDR3 bases: TGTGCCAGCAGCTTCCCTGACAGCCAAGAGACCCAGTACTTC. The full variable domain, completed using reference TRBV7-9 and TRBJ2-5, is DTGVSQNPRHKITKRGQNVTFRCDPISEHNRLYWYRQTLGQGPEFLTYFQNEAQLEKSRLLSDRFSAERPKGSFSTLEIQRTEQGDSAMYLCASSFPDSQETQYFGPGTRLLVL.

In this sample, this clonotype turned up a few times. This sequence joins TRBV4-3 and TRBJ1-2; no firm D call. The ends were cut back, 0 bases at V and 4 bases at J, with 15 bases in the middle. The CDR3 spans 16 residues. Germline V CDR1 and CDR2: LGHNA, YSLEER. The CDR3 bases are TGCGCCAGCAGCCAAGATCATGGATTGATGGGCTATGGCTACACCTTC. As protein: CASSQDHGLMGYGYTF.

This clonotype was recorded at least ten times. The chain couples TRBV7-2 to TRBJ2-5; the D gene is possibly TRBD2 (6 bases). Germline V gene sequence: CDR1 SGHTA, CDR2 FQGNSA. The CDR3 is 15 amino acids. Trimming took off 4 bases at V and 1 base at J, with 13 bases between the two ends. CDR3 protein: CASSSYGDFQETQYF. In DNA form, the CDR3 reads TGTGCCAGCAGCTCCTATGGGGACTTCCAAGAGACCCAGTACTTC.

This clonotype was detected ten times or more. The J gene is TRBJ2-2, the V gene TRBV7-6, with 9 bases identical to TRBD2. This CDR3 contains 18 residues. In germline, CDR1 is SGHVS, CDR2 FNYEAQ. The V gene end was trimmed by 2 bases and the J gene end by 0 bases; junction bases not matched to a gene: 7. The CDR3 DNA sequence: TGTGCCAGCAGCTTAAGGCTAGCGGGGTCCTCGAACACCGGGGAGCTGTTTTTT. It yields the protein CASSLRLAGSSNTGELFF.

This clonotype was recorded many times. The chain combines TRBV7-2 with TRBJ1-1; possible D gene TRBD1, 6 bases. The CDR3 runs to 12 residues. Trimming removed 4 bases at V and 11 bases at J, with 14 bases between. Germline assignment: CDR1 SGHTA and CDR2 FQGNSA. The CDR3 coding sequence is TGTGCCAGCAGCTCTTCTGGCCAGGGGGCTTTCTTT. It encodes CASSSSGQGAFF.

This CDR3 reads CASSGTTSGDRTQYF. In DNA form, the CDR3 reads TGTGCCAGCAGCGGCACGACTAGCGGGGATAGGACCCAGTACTTC. The genes are TRBV9 and TRBJ2-5; 11 nucleotides agree with TRBD2. Per the germline V gene, CDR1 is SGDLS and CDR2 is YYNGEE. The CDR3 spans 15 residues. Trimming removed 3 bases from V and 7 bases from J; junction bases left unmatched: 8.

This clonotype was seen many times. The rearrangement links TRBV7-2 to TRBJ2-5; TRBD2 agrees at 9 bases. CDR3 length: 16 amino acids. With 7 bases clipped from V and 5 bases from J, the junction kept 14 bases outside the gene matches. Germline V CDR1 and CDR2: SGHTA, FQGNSA. The CDR3 sequence: CASNTPGGGVLETQYF. CDR3 coding DNA: TGTGCCAGCAACACACCGGGCGGGGGGGTGCTGGAGACCCAGTACTTC.

This clonotype was seen a few times. This chain connects TRBV28 to TRBJ1-6, with D possibly matching TRBD1 (6 bases). Germline CDR1 is MDHEN and CDR2 is SYDVKM. The CDR3 has 18 residues. V lost 4 bases and J 6 bases, leaving 22 bases between the germline ends. In nucleotides, the CDR3 is TGTGCCAGCAGTTCTCCCCCAGGGGTGGGAGGGACTAATTCACCCCTCCACTTT. This sequence encodes CASSSPPGVGGTNSPLHF.

The V call is TRBV24-1, the J call TRBJ1-1, with D tentatively TRBD1 (6 bases). Germline V CDR1 and CDR2: KGHDR, SFDVKD. The CDR3 runs 15 residues. V was trimmed by 6 bases and J by 1 base, leaving 14 bases between them. The CDR3 DNA reads as TGTGCCACCAGTAAGGGGGGGAACTGGAACACTGAAGCTTTCTTT. Residues: CATSKGGNWNTEAFF.

In this sample, this clonotype turned up many times. The chain employs TRBV7-6 and TRBJ2-5, with a weak D call TRBD2 (6 bases). CDR3 length equals 16 residues. Germline V CDR1 and CDR2: SGHVS, FNYEAQ. The germline V and J ends were trimmed by 1 base and 5 bases, with 17 bases remaining between them. CDR3 amino acids: CASSLVGGKRDETQYF. In DNA form, the CDR3 reads TGTGCCAGCAGCTTAGTGGGAGGAAAACGGGATGAGACCCAGTACTTC.

The chain has TRBV2 and TRBJ2-1; D gene unclear. The CDR3 runs 16 residues. V lost 6 bases, J lost 4 bases, and 19 bases lay in between. The germline V gene encodes CDR1 SNHLY and CDR2 FYNNEI. The CDR3 coding sequence is TGTGCCAGCAGCCCCCAAGATCTTGCCCTTTACAATGAGCAGTTCTTC. Protein: CASSPQDLALYNEQFF. Full variable domain (outside the CDR3, taken from reference TRBV2 and TRBJ2-1): EPEVTQTPSHQVTQMGQEVILRCVPISNHLYFYWYRQILGQKVEFLVSFYNNEISEKSEIFDDQFSVERPDGSNFTLKIRSTKLEDSAMYFCASSPQDLALYNEQFFGPGTRLTVL.

This clonotype was recorded once. The J gene is TRBJ1-1, the V gene TRBV19, with D maybe TRBD1 (6 bases). The germline V gene encodes CDR1 LNHDA and CDR2 SQIVND (reference sequence). The CDR3 runs 13 residues. V lost 5 bases, J lost 5 bases, and 12 bases lay in between. The CDR3 spells CASSGRRGTEAFF. DNA of the CDR3: TGTGCCAGTAGTGGCCGGAGGGGGACTGAAGCTTTCTTT.

This clonotype has only a few counts. V is TRBV6-2 or TRBV6-3 and J is TRBJ2-1; D not certain. Germline V gene sequence: CDR1 MNHEY, CDR2 SVGEGT. The CDR3 is 12 amino acids. V was shortened by 2 bases and J by 7 bases, with 6 bases between the two germline ends. The chain's CDR3 is CASSYPVNEQFF. In DNA form, the CDR3 reads TGTGCCAGCAGTTACCCAGTGAATGAGCAGTTCTTC.

This clonotype was observed many times. The chain has TRBV6-2 or TRBV6-3 and TRBJ2-7; D ambiguous. V was shortened by 5 bases and J by 3 bases, with 5 bases between the two germline ends. This CDR3 is built from 11 residues. Looked up from germline, CDR1 is MNHEY and CDR2 is SVGEGT. The CDR3 DNA sequence: TGTGCCAGCAGTCCCCTCTACGAGCAGTACGTC. Protein sequence: CASSPLYEQYV.